This T cell receptor (beta chain) was captured in a study of T-cell memory formation after mild COVID-19. Comments on this clonotype: Its antigen remains unknown.

Overall study findings and caveats: Later expanders leaned toward CD4+, whereas clones contracting from day 15 to 85 were balanced CD4/CD8.

The CDR3 runs to 14 residues. The V end was cut by 3 bases, the J end by 0 bases, with 9 bases between. Germline V gives CDR1 ENHRY, CDR2 SYGVKD. A single record per CDR3 protein comes from TCRdb applying MiXCR to the 5' RACE reads. Of around 530,000 distinct CDR3 sequences listed, less than 25% are singletons. The chain employs TRBV10-3 and TRBJ2-7; no definite D call. This sequence originates from an adult woman who had mild COVID-19 (a few samples of this study predate the infection). Cell type and time point are not known. Sequenced sample: PBMCs or a T cell subset sorted from them (not recorded which). This CDR3 reads CAISDSYHSYEQYF. As DNA, the CDR3 is TGTGCCATCAGTGACAGCTACCACTCCTACGAGCAGTACTTC.